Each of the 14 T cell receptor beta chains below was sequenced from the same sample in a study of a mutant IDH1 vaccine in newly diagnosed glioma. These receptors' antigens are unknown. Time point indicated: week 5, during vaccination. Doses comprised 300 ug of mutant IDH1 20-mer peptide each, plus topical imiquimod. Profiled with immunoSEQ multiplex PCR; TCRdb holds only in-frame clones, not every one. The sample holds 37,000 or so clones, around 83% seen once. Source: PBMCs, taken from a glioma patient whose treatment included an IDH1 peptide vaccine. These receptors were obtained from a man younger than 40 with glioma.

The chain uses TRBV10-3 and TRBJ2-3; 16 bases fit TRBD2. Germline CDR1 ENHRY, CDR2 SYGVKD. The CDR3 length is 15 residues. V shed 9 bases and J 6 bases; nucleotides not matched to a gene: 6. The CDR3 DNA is TGTGCCATTGGGACTAGCGGGGGGGCCGGGGATACGCAGTATTTT. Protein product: CAIGTSGGAGDTQYF.

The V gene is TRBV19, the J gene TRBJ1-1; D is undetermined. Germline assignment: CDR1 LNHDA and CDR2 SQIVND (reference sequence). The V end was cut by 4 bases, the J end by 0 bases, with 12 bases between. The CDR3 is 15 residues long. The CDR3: CASSTWTDMNTEAFF. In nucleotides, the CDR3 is TGTGCCAGTAGTACTTGGACGGATATGAACACTGAAGCTTTCTTT.

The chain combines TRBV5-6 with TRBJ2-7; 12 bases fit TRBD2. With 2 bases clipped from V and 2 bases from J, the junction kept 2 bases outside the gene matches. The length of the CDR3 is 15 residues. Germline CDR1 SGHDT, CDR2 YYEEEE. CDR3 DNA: TGTGCCAGCAGCTTAGCTAGCGGGAGGGCCTACGAGCAGTACTTC. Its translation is CASSLASGRAYEQYF.

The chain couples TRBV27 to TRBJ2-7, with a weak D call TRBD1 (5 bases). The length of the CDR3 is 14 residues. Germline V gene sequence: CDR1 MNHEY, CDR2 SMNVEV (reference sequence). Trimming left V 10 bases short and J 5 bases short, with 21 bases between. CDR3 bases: TGTGCCAAATTCCCCCCAGGGAATCTTAACGAGCAGTACTTC. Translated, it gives CAKFPPGNLNEQYF.

As DNA, the CDR3 is TGTGCCAGCAGTTTCCCCGGAAGAACAGGCTCTGGGGCCAACGTCCTGACTTTC. It specifies CASSFPGRTGSGANVLTF. The chain has TRBV28 and TRBJ2-6; tentatively, D is TRBD1 (5 bases). Germline V gene data show CDR1 as MDHEN and CDR2 as SYDVKM. CDR3 size: 18 residues. V was trimmed by 3 bases and J by 0 bases, leaving 15 bases between them.

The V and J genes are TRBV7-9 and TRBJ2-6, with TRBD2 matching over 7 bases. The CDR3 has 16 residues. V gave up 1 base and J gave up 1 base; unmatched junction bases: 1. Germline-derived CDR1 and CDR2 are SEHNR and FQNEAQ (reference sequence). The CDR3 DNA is TGTGCCAGCAGCTTAGAGGGAGGGTCTGGGGCCAACGTCCTGACTTTC. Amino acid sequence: CASSLEGGSGANVLTF.

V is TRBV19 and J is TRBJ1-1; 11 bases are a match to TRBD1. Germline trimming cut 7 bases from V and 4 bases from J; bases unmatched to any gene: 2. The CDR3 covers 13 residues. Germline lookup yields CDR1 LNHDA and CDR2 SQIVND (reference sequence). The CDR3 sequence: CASKGTGGTEAFF. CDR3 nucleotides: TGTGCCAGTAAAGGGACAGGGGGCACTGAAGCTTTCTTT.

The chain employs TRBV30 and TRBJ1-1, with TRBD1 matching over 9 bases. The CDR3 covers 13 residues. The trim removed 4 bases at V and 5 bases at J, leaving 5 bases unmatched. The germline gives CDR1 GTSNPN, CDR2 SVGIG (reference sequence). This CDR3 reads CAWKGQGRTEAFF. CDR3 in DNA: TGTGCCTGGAAGGGACAGGGTAGGACTGAAGCTTTCTTT. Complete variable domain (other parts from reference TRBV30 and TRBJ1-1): SQTIHQWPATLVQPVGSPLSLECTVEGTSNPNLYWYRQAAGRGLQLLFYSVGIGQISSEVPQNLSASRPQDRQFILSSKKLLLSDSGFYLCAWKGQGRTEAFFGQGTRLTVV.

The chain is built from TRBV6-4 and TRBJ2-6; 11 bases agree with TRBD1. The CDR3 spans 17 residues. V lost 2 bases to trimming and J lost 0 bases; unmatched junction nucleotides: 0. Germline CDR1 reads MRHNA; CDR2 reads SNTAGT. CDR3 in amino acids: CASSDGTGGSGANVLTF. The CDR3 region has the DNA TGTGCCAGCAGTGACGGGACAGGGGGCTCTGGGGCCAACGTCCTGACTTTC.

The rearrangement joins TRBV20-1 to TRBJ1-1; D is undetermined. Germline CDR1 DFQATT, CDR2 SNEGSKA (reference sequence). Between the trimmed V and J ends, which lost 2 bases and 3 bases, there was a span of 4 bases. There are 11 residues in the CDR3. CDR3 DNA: TGCAGTGCTAGAATCGACACTGAAGCTTTCTTT. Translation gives CSARIDTEAFF.

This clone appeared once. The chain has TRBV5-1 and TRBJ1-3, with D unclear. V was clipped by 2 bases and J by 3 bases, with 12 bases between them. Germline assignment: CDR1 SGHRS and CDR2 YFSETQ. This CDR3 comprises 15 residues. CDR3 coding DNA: TGCGCCAGCAGCTTAGACGGAGCGGGTGGAAACACCATATATTTT. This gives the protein CASSLDGAGGNTIYF.

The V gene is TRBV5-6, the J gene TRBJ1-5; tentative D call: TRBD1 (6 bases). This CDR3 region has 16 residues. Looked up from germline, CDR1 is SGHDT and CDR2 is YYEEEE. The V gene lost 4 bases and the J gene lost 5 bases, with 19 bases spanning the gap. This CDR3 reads CASSRTQGTVDQPQHF. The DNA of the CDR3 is TGTGCCAGCAGCCGGACGCAGGGGACGGTCGATCAGCCCCAGCATTTT.

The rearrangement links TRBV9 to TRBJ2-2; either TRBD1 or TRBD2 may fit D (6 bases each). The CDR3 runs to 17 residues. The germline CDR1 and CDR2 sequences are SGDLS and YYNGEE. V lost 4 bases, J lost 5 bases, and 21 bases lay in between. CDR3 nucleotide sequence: TGTGCCAGCAGCCCTCTGAACCCTCAGGGGAGGACCGGGGAGCTGTTTTTT. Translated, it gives CASSPLNPQGRTGELFF.

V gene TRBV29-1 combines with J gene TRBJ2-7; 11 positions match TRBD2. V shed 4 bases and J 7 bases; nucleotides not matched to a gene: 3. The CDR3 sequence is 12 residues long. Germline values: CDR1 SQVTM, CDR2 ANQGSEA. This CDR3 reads CSVGLAGYEQYF. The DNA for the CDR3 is TGCAGCGTTGGACTAGCGGGATATGAGCAGTACTTC.